Reported below is one TCR beta chain. Its antigen is unknown. Profiling relied on immunoSEQ multiplex PCR, and the TCRdb table lists in-frame clones only, not all of them. The sample holds about 40,000 clones, around 77% seen once. This specimen belongs to a study of CD4 T cells in relation to SARS-CoV-2 and coronaviruses. V gave up 8 bases and J gave up 0 bases; unmatched junction bases: 4. This CDR3 is 14 amino acids long. CDR1 is LNHNV, CDR2 YYDKDF, per germline (reference sequence). The material sequenced was memory CD4+ T cells from PBMCs, cultured in vitro. The chain joins TRBV15 to TRBJ2-7; 10 bases map to TRBD1. The sequence was obtained from an adult with COVID-19. In DNA, the CDR3 is TGTGCCACCGGGACAGGGGAGAGCTCCTACGAGCAGTACTTC. It specifies CATGTGESSYEQYF.